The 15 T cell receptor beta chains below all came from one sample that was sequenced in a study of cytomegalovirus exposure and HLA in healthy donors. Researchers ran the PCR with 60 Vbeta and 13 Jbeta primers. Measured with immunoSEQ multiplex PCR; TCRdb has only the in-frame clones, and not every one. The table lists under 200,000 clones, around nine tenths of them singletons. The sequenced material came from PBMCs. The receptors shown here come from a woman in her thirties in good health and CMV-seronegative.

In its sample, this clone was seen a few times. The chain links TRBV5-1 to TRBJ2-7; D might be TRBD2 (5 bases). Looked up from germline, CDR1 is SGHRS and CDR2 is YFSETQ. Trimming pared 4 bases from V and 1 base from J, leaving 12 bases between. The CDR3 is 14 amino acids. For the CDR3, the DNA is TGCGCCAGCAGCCCGCGGACTCTTTCCTACGAGCAGTACTTC. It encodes CASSPRTLSYEQYF.

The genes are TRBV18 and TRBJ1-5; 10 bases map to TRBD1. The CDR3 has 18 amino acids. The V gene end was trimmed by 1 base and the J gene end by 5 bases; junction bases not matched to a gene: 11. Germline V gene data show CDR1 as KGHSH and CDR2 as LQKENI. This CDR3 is CASSPRDRGRIGDQPQHF. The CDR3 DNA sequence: TGTGCCAGCTCACCACGAGACAGGGGGCGAATAGGGGATCAGCCCCAGCATTTT.

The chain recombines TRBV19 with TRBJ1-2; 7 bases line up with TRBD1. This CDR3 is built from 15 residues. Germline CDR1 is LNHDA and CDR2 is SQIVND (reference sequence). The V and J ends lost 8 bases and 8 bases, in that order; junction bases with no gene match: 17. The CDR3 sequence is CASRIQGQSVSGYTF. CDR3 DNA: TGTGCCAGTCGAATTCAGGGACAGTCTGTATCCGGCTACACCTTC.

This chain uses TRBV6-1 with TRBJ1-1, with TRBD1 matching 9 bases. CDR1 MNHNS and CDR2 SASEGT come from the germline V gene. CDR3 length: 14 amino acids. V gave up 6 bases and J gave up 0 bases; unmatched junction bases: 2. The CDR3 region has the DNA TGTGCCAGCAGATACAGGGGGCTGAACACTGAAGCTTTCTTT. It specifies CASRYRGLNTEAFF.

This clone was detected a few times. This chain's CDR3 is CASSPGQVVYTEAFF. The DNA for the CDR3 is TGTGCCAGCAGTCCCGGACAAGTTGTGTACACTGAAGCTTTCTTT. The V call is TRBV6-6, the J call TRBJ1-1, with a tentative D call TRBD1 (5 bases). The CDR3 totals 15 residues. The ends were cut back, 5 bases at V and 3 bases at J, with 16 bases in the middle. Germline CDR1 and CDR2: MNHNY and SVGAGI (reference sequence).

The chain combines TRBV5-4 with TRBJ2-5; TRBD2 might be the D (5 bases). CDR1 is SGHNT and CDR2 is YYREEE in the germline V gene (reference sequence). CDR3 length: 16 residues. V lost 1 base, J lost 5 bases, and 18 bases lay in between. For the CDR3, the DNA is TGTGCCAGCAGCTTGCGGGGATCACCTTCCCCGGAGACCCAGTACTTC. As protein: CASSLRGSPSPETQYF.

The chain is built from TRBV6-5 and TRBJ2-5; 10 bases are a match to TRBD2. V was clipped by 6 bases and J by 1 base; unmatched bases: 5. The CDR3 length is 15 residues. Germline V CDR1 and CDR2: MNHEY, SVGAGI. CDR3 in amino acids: CASSSSGGLQETQYF. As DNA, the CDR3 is TGTGCCAGCAGCTCTAGCGGGGGCCTCCAAGAGACCCAGTACTTC.

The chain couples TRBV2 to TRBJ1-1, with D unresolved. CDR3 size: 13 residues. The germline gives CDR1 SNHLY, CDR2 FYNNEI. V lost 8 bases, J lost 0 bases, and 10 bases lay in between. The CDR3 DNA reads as TGTGCCAGCGGCAAATCTTTGAACACTGAAGCTTTCTTT. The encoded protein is CASGKSLNTEAFF.

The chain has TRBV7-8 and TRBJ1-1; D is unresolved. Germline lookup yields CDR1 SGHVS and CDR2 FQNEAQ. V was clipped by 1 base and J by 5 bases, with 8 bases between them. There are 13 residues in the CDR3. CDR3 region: CASSLVPPTEAFF. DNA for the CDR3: TGTGCCAGCAGCTTAGTTCCCCCTACTGAAGCTTTCTTT.

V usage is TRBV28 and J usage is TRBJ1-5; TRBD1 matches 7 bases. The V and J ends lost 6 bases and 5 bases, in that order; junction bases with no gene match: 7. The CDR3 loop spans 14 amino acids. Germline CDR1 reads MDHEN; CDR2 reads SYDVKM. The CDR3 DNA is TGTGCCAGCAGACCGGGACAGCGATATCAGCCCCAGCATTTT. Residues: CASRPGQRYQPQHF.

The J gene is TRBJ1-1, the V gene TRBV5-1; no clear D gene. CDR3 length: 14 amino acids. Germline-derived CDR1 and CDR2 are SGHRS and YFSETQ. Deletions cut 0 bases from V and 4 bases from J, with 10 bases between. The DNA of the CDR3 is TGCGCCAGCAGCTTGGCCCCGGGGTCCACTGAAGCTTTCTTT. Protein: CASSLAPGSTEAFF.

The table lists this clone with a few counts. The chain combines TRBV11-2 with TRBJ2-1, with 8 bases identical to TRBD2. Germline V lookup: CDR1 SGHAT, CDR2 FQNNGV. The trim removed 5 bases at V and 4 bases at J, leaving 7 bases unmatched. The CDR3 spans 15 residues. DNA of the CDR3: TGTGCCAGCAGCACGTATAGCGGGGTATACAATGAGCAGTTCTTC. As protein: CASSTYSGVYNEQFF.

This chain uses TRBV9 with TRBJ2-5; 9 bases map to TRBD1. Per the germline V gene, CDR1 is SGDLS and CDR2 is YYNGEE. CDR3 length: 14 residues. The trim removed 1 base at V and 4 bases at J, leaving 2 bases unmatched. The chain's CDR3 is CASSVTGGLETQYF. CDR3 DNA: TGTGCCAGCAGCGTAACAGGGGGCCTAGAGACCCAGTACTTC.

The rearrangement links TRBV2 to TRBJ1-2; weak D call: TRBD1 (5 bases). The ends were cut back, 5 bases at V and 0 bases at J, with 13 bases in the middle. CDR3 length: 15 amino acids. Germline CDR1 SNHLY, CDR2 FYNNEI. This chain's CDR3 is CASSYQGTANYGYTF. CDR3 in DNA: TGTGCCAGCAGTTATCAGGGCACCGCTAACTATGGCTACACCTTC.

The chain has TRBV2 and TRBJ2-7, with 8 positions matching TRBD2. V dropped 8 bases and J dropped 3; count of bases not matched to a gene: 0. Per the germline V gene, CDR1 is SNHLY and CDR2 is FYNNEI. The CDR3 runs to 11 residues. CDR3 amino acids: CASRGGYEQYF. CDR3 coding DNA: TGTGCCAGCCGGGGGGGCTACGAGCAGTACTTC. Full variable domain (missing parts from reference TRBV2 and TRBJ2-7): EPEVTQTPSHQVTQMGQEVILRCVPISNHLYFYWYRQILGQKVEFLVSFYNNEISEKSEIFDDQFSVERPDGSNFTLKIRSTKLEDSAMYFCASRGGYEQYFGPGTRLTVT.